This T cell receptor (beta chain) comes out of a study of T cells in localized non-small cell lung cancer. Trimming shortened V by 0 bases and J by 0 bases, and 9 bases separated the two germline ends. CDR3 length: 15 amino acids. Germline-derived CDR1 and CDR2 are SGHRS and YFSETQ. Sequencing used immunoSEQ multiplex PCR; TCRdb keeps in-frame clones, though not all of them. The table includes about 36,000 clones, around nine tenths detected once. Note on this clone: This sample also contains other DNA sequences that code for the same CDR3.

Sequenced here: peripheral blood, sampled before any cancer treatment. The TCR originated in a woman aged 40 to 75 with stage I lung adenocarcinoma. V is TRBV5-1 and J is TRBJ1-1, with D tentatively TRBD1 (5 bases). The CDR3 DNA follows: TGCGCCAGCAGCTTGGCCGGGGGAGTGAACACTGAAGCTTTCTTT. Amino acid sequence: CASSLAGGVNTEAFF.